This T cell receptor beta chain originates from a study of blood T cell repertoires in COVID-19. Overall study context: Some COVID-19 samples were acute and others convalescent; all came from the United States, Italy and Spain. T cells, B-cell-depleted T cells, or PBMCs supplied cDNA or gDNA.

The CDR3 spans 17 residues. The V gene's germline CDR1 is LGHNA and CDR2 YNFKEQ. V was pared by 0 bases and J by 6 bases, with 7 bases of the junction left unmatched. Study processing details: Amplification from reference gene primers served as the basis for estimated nucleated cell counts. TCRdb keeps only in-frame clones here, not all; method: immunoSEQ multiplex PCR. From that table come the V and J calls and clone size; the DNA was used to work out D and trimming. The sample holds a few hundred thousand clones; around 90% are singletons and the top ten take approximately 0.94%. The chain combines TRBV4-2 with TRBJ1-5; the match to TRBD1 covers 11 bases. This TCR derives from a woman aged 40 to 49 who had recovered from COVID-19. Sequencing was done on a sample of peripheral blood. The CDR3 is CASSQDGTGGLGQPQHF. Here the CDR3 DNA reads TGTGCCAGCAGCCAAGATGGGACAGGGGGGTTGGGTCAGCCCCAGCATTTT.